This T cell receptor beta chain was captured by sequencing in a study of T cell responses to AZD1222 COVID-19 vaccine. Study results and limitations: Repertoires were collected only later (after the peak T cell response had occurred).

For this clone: Antigen unknown.

Sequencing used immunoSEQ multiplex PCR; TCRdb keeps in-frame clones, though not all of them. The sample lists around 99,000 clones; around 90% were seen once. Per germline, CDR1 SGHTS and CDR2 YDEGEE. CDR3 length: 15 residues. V was clipped by 3 bases and J by 0 bases, with 11 bases between them. V and J are TRBV5-8 and TRBJ2-3, with D perhaps given as TRBD1 or TRBD2 (5 bases each). The sample in question was peripheral blood, obtained on day 0 of AZD1222 vaccination. The clonotype comes from an adult in good health. CDR3 in amino acids: CASSSGPFSTDTQYF. CDR3 bases: TGTGCCAGCAGCTCGGGACCATTTAGCACAGATACGCAGTATTTT. The full variable domain, rest sourced from reference TRBV5-8 and TRBJ2-3, is EAGVTQSPTHLIKTRGQQATLRCSPISGHTSVYWYQQALGLGLQFLLWYDEGEERNRGNFPPRFSGRQFPNYSSELNVNALELEDSALYLCASSSGPFSTDTQYFGPGTRLTVL.